This T cell receptor (beta chain) was recovered during a study of radiation and T cells in renal cell carcinoma. Study-wide background: Nephrectomy followed 15 Gy stereotactic body radiation by 4 weeks. General study findings and limits: No pretreatment tumor biopsies were available for baseline clonotypes. In blood, top tumor clones expanded by 2 weeks, shrinking by 4.

With respect to this clone: Its target is not known.

The CDR3 covers 13 residues. The V gene's germline CDR1 is SGHNT and CDR2 YENEEA. V was trimmed by 6 bases and J by 0 bases, leaving 8 bases between them. Regarding time point: baseline pretreatment blood. Treatment in this sample: 15 Gy SBRT to primary tumor, nephrectomy 4 weeks later. Radiation-treated patients gave blood at baseline, week 2 and week 4. Profiling relied on immunoSEQ multiplex PCR, and the TCRdb table lists in-frame clones only, not all of them. This table holds over 85,000 clones, 82% found once. The source was blood, collected from a patient whose treatment included radiotherapy and nephrectomy. V usage is TRBV11-3 and J usage is TRBJ1-1, with D tentatively TRBD1 (5 bases). The origin of this receptor is a man aged 55 to 70 with renal cell carcinoma. CDR3 in amino acids: CASSSRVNTEAFF. DNA for the CDR3: TGTGCCAGCAGTTCCAGGGTGAACACTGAAGCTTTCTTT.